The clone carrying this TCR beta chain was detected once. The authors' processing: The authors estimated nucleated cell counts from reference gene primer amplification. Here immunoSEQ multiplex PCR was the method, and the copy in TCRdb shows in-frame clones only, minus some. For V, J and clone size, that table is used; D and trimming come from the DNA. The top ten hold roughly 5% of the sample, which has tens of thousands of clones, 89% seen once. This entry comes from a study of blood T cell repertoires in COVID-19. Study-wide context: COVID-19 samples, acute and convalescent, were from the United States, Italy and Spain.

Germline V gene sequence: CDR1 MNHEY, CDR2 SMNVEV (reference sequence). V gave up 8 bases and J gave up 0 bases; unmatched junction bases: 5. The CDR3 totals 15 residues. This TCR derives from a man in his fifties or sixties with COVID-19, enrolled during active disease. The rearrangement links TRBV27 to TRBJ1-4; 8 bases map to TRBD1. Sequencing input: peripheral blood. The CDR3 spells CASRRQGSTNEKLFF. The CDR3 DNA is TGTGCCAGCCGCCGACAGGGGTCAACTAATGAAAAACTGTTTTTT.